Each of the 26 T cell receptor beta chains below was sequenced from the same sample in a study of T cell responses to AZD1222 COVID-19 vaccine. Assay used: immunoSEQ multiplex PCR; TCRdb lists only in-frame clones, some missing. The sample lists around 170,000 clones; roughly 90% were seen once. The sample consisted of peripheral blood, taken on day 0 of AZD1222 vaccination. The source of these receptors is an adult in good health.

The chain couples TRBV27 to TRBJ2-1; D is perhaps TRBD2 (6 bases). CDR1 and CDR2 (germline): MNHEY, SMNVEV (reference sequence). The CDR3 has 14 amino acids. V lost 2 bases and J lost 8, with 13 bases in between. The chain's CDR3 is CASSLEVWGDEQFF. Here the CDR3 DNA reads TGTGCCAGCAGTTTAGAGGTTTGGGGGGATGAGCAGTTCTTC.

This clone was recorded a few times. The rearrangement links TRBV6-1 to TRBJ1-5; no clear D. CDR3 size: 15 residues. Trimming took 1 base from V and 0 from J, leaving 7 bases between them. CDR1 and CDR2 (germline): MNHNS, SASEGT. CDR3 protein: CASSEGQSSNQPQHF. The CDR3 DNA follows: TGTGCCAGCAGTGAAGGCCAATCTAGCAATCAGCCCCAGCATTTT.

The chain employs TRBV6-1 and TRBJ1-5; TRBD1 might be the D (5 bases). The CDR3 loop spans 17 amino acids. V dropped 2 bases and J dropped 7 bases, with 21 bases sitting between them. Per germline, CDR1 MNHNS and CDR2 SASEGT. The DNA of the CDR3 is TGTGCCAGCAGTGAAACCCTCTCCGGGACGTCTATCCAGCCCCAGCATTTT. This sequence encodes CASSETLSGTSIQPQHF.

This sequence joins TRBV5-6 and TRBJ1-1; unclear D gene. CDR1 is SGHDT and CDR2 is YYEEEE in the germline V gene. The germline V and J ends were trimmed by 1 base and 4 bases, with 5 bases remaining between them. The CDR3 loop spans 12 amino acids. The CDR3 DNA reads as TGTGCCAGCAGCTTGACGGGCACTGAAGCTTTCTTT. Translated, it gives CASSLTGTEAFF.

CDR3 in DNA: TGTGCCAGCAGCTTAGGGGGGGCAGCCTACGAGCAGTACTTC. It yields the protein CASSLGGAAYEQYF. The rearrangement links TRBV7-9 to TRBJ2-7, with D perhaps given as TRBD1 or TRBD2 (6 bases each). CDR1 is SEHNR, CDR2 FQNEAQ, per germline (reference sequence). Trimming took off 1 base at V and 2 bases at J, with 9 bases between the two ends. The CDR3 consists of 14 residues.

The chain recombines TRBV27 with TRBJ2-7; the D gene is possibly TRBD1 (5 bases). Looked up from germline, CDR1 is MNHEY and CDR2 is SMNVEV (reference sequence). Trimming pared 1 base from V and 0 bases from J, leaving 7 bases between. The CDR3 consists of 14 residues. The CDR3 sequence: CASSLYRTSYEQYF. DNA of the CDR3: TGTGCCAGCAGTTTATACAGGACCTCCTACGAGCAGTACTTC.

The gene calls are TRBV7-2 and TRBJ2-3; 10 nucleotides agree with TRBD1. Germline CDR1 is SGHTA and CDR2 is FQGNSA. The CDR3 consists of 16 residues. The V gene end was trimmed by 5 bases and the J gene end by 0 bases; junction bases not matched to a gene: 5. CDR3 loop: CASSKKDRGSTDTQYF. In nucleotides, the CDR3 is TGTGCCAGCAGCAAGAAGGACAGGGGGAGCACAGATACGCAGTATTTT. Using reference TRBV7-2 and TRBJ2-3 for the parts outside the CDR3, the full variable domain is GAGVSQSPSNKVTEKGKDVELRCDPISGHTALYWYRQSLGQGLEFLIYFQGNSAPDKSGLPSDRFSAERTGGSVSTLTIQRTQQEDSAVYLCASSKKDRGSTDTQYFGPGTRLTVL.

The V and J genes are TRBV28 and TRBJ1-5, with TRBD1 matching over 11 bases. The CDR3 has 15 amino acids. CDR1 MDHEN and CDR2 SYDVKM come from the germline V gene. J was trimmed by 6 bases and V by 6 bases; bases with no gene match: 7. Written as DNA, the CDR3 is TGTGCCAGCAGGCCCCCGGGACAGGGGGTTCAGCCCCAGCATTTT. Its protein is CASRPPGQGVQPQHF.

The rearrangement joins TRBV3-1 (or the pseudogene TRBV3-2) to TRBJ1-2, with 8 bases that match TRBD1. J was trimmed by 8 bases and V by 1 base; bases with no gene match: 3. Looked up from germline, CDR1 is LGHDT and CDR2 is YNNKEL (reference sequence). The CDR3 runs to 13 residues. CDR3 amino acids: CASSQVQGEGYTF. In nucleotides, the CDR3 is TGTGCCAGCAGCCAAGTACAGGGGGAGGGCTACACCTTC.

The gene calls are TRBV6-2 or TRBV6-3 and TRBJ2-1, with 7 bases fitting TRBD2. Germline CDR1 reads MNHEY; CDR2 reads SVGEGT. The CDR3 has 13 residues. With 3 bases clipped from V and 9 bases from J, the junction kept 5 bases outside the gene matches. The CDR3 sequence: CASSYWRELEQFF. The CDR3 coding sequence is TGTGCCAGCAGTTATTGGCGGGAGCTTGAGCAGTTCTTC.

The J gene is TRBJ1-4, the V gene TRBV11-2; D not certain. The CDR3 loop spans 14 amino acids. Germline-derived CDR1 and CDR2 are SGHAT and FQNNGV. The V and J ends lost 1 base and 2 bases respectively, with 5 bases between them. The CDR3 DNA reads TGTGCCAGCAGCTTAGGAGGTACTAATGAAAAACTGTTTTTT. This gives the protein CASSLGGTNEKLFF.

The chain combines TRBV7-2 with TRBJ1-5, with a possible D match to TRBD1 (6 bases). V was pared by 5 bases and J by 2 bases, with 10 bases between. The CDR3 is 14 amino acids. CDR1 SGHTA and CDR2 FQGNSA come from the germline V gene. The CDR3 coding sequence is TGTGCCAGCAGCCCGAGACAGGGCAATCAGCCCCAGCATTTT. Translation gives CASSPRQGNQPQHF.

This chain's CDR3 is CASRDPDRELSTGELFF. In DNA form, the CDR3 reads TGTGCCAGCAGGGACCCCGACAGGGAGTTAAGCACCGGGGAGCTGTTTTTT. This chain connects TRBV2 to TRBJ2-2; TRBD1 agrees at 7 bases. CDR1 is SNHLY and CDR2 is FYNNEI in the germline V gene. With 6 bases clipped from V and 4 bases from J, the junction kept 14 bases outside the gene matches. The CDR3 length is 17 residues.

The CDR3 here is CASSPTQGTDTQYF. The CDR3 DNA reads TGTGCCAGCTCACCAACCCAGGGGACAGATACGCAGTATTTT. This chain links TRBV18 with TRBJ2-3, with D maybe TRBD1 (6 bases). Trimming cost V 2 bases and J 3 bases, with 9 bases left between them. This CDR3 spans 14 amino acids. CDR1 KGHSH and CDR2 LQKENI come from the germline V gene.

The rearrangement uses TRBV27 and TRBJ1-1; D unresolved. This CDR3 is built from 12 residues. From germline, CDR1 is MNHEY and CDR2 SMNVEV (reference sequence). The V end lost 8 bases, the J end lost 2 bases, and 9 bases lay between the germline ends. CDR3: CASGRVNTEAFF. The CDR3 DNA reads TGTGCCAGCGGCAGAGTTAACACTGAAGCTTTCTTT.

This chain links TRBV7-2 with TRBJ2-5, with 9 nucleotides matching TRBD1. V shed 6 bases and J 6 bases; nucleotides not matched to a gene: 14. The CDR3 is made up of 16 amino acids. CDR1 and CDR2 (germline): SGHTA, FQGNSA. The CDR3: CASSSTGTGRGKTQYF. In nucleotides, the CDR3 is TGTGCCAGCAGTTCCACAGGGACAGGGCGAGGGAAGACCCAGTACTTC.

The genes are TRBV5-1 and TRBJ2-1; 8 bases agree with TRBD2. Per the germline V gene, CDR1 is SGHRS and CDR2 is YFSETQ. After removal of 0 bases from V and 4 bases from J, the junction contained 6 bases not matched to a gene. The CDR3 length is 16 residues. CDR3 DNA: TGCGCCAGCAGCTTGGCCTTGGGACTAGATTACAATGAGCAGTTCTTC. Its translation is CASSLALGLDYNEQFF.

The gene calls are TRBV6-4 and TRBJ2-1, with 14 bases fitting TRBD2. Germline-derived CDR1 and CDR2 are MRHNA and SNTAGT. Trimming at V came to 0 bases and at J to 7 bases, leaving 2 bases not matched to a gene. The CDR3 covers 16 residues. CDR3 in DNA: TGTGCCAGCAGTGACTCACGGACTAGCGGGAGGAATGAGCAGTTCTTC. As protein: CASSDSRTSGRNEQFF.

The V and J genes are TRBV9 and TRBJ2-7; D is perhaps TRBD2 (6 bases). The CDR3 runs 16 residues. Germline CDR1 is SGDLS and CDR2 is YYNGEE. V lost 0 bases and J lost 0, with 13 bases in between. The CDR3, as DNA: TGTGCCAGCAGCGTAGGGGGATTAGCGGTCTCCTACGAGCAGTACTTC. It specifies CASSVGGLAVSYEQYF. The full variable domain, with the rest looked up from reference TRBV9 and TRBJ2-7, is DSGVTQTPKHLITATGQRVTLRCSPRSGDLSVYWYQQSLDQGLQFLIQYYNGEERAKGNILERFSAQQFPDLHSELNLSSLELGDSALYFCASSVGGLAVSYEQYFGPGTRLTVT.

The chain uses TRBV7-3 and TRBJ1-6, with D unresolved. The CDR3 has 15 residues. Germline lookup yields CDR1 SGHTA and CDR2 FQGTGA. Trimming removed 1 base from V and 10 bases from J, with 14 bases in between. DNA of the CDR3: TGTGCCAGCAGCTTAAATTCCGGTTGGGTCTCACCCCTCCACTTT. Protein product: CASSLNSGWVSPLHF.

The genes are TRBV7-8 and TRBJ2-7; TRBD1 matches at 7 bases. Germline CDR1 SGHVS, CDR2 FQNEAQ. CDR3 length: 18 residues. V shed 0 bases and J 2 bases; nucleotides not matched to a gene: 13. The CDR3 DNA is TGTGCCAGCAGCTTAGCGCCTGAGGGGGCGATTACTACCTACGAGCAGTACTTC. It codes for CASSLAPEGAITTYEQYF.

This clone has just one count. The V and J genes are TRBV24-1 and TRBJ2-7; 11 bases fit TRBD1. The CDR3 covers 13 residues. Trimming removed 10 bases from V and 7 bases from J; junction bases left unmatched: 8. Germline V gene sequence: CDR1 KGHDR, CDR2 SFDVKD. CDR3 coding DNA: TGTGCCACGCGTGGACAGGGGGCGCAAGAGCAGTACTTC. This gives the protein CATRGQGAQEQYF.

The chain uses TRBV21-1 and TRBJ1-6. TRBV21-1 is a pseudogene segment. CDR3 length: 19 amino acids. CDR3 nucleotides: TGTGCCAGCAGCAAAGCGGTGGGAAAGGGCCGCCCATGGGGTTCACCCCTCCACTTT. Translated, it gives CASSKAVGKGRPWGSPLHF.

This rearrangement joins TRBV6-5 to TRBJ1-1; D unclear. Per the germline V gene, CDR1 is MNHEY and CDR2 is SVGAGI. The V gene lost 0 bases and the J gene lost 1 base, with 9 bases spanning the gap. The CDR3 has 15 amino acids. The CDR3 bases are TGTGCCAGCAGTTACTCCCAAAACAAGAACACTGAAGCTTTCTTT. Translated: CASSYSQNKNTEAFF.

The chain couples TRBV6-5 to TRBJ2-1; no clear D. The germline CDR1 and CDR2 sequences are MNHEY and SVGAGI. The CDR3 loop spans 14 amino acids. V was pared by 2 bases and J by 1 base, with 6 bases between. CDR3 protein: CASSYAASYNEQFF. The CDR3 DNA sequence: TGTGCCAGCAGTTACGCAGCGTCCTACAATGAGCAGTTCTTC.

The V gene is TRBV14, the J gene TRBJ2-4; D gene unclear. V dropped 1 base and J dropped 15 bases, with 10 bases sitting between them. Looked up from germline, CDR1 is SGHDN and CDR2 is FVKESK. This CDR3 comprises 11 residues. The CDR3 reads CASSQGHRPYF. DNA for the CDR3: TGTGCCAGCAGCCAAGGGCACAGACCGTACTTC.